These 18 T cell receptor beta chains were sequenced from one sample in a study of T cells expressing NK-cell markers. TCRdb reprocessed the 5' RACE reads and stores each CDR3 protein as one record, lacking DNA. Its table records some 500,000 distinct CDR3 sequences. Sequencing was performed on blood T cells: a sorted CD56 or NKG2C T cell subset, CD4+ or CD8+ T cells, or bulk PBMC T cells (not recorded which). All receptors derive from a woman between 50 and 59 years old in good health.

The chain uses TRBV4-1 and TRBJ2-1. Germline V gene data show CDR1 as MGHRA and CDR2 as YSYEKL. The CDR3 sequence is 16 residues long. The CDR3 sequence: CASSQVPVKGYNEQFF.

CDR3 loop: CASKTGGMGNTEAFF. The J gene is TRBJ1-1, the V gene TRBV28; the D gene TCRdb calls, TRBD1, cannot be checked with no DNA. CDR3 length equals 15 residues. Per the germline V gene, CDR1 is MDHEN and CDR2 is SYDVKM.

This chain connects TRBV12-3 or TRBV12-4 to TRBJ1-1; checking the TCRdb D call of TRBD1 is not possible without DNA. The CDR3 consists of 14 residues. The CDR3 is CASSSVTGGTEAFF.

The J gene is TRBJ1-1, the V gene TRBV7-8. Germline values: CDR1 SGHVS, CDR2 FQNEAQ. The CDR3 extends over 17 amino acids. The chain's CDR3 is CASSLPQLQLMNTEAFF. The full variable domain, completed using reference TRBV7-8 and TRBJ1-1, is GAGVSQSPRYKVAKRGQDVALRCDPISGHVSLFWYQQALGQGPEFLTYFQNEAQLDKSGLPSDRFFAERPEGSVSTLKIQRTQQEDSAVYLCASSLPQLQLMNTEAFFGQGTRLTVV.

This chain uses TRBV11-3 with TRBJ2-4; TCRdb picks TRBD2, but there is no DNA to check that call. The germline V gene encodes CDR1 SGHNT and CDR2 YENEEA. The CDR3 contains 15 residues. The CDR3 region is CASSSPWRDGNIQYF.

This chain uses TRBV20-1 with TRBJ2-1; TCRdb names TRBD1, which stays unverified in the absence of DNA. The CDR3 length is 13 residues. CDR1 and CDR2 from the germline V gene are DFQATT and SNEGSKA (reference sequence). The CDR3 region is CSAYRAGYNEQFF.

The rearrangement joins TRBV12-3 or TRBV12-4 to TRBJ2-3; the TCRdb D gene call, TRBD2, has no DNA to confirm it. The CDR3 is 16 amino acids. The CDR3 sequence: CASTVLAGGRTDTQYF.

The chain couples TRBV6-1 to TRBJ2-7; the TRBD1 assignment by TCRdb is unverifiable without DNA. CDR3 size: 16 residues. CDR1 and CDR2 from the germline V gene are MNHNS and SASEGT. This chain's CDR3 is CASSESRGTGSYEQYF.

This rearrangement joins TRBV19 to TRBJ2-5; no DNA is available, so the TRBD1 call from TCRdb remains unchecked. CDR1 LNHDA and CDR2 SQIVND come from the germline V gene (reference sequence). The CDR3 has 14 residues. Here the CDR3 reads CASSIPGAQETQYF.

The CDR3 loop is CASRRDYDKNIQYF. The V gene is TRBV5-1, the J gene TRBJ2-4; with no DNA, the TCRdb D assignment of TRBD2 cannot be verified. The CDR3 contains 14 residues. The germline V gene has CDR1 SGHRS and CDR2 YFSETQ.

The chain has TRBV4-1 and TRBJ2-2; without DNA, the TCRdb call of TRBD2 cannot be checked. This CDR3 is 15 amino acids long. Germline values: CDR1 MGHRA, CDR2 YSYEKL. Here the CDR3 reads CASSQVAGGTGELFF.

The gene calls are TRBV7-7 and TRBJ2-2. CDR1 is SSHAT, CDR2 FNYEAQ, per germline (reference sequence). The CDR3 runs 15 residues. This CDR3 is CASSLVTVGTGELFF.

The chain recombines TRBV10-1 with TRBJ2-3; the TCRdb D gene call, TRBD2, has no DNA to confirm it. In germline, CDR1 is WNHNN, CDR2 SYGVQD (reference sequence). The length of the CDR3 is 18 residues. The CDR3 here is CASSEAGLAGIPRSTQYF.

The chain employs TRBV20-1 and TRBJ2-5; TCRdb indicates TRBD1, and absent DNA this call remains unverified. Per germline, CDR1 DFQATT and CDR2 SNEGSKA (reference sequence). The CDR3 loop spans 13 amino acids. CDR3: CSASHGGKETQYF.

This chain joins TRBV15 and TRBJ2-5; the TRBD2 assignment by TCRdb is unverifiable without DNA. The CDR3 covers 16 residues. CDR1 is LNHNV and CDR2 is YYDKDF in the germline V gene (reference sequence). The CDR3 protein is CATSVGRGWDQETQYF.

This chain connects TRBV9 to TRBJ2-4; checking the TCRdb D call of TRBD1 is not possible without DNA. CDR3 size: 14 residues. CDR1 is SGDLS, CDR2 YYNGEE, per germline. CDR3: CASSGGQGPYIQYF.

The J gene is TRBJ2-2, the V gene TRBV15; TCRdb reports TRBD1, a call that lacks DNA to check it against. CDR1 and CDR2 from the germline V gene are LNHNV and YYDKDF (reference sequence). This CDR3 has 15 residues. The CDR3 protein is CATSRAGTTNGELFF.

The gene calls are TRBV12-3 or TRBV12-4 and TRBJ2-1; as DNA is missing, the TRBD1 call by TCRdb cannot be tested. This CDR3 spans 14 amino acids. CDR3 sequence reads: CASSIGQGHNEQFF.